This TCR beta chain was sequenced in a study of blood T cell repertoires in COVID-19. Across the whole study: Samples taken during acute and convalescent COVID-19 were collected in the United States, Italy and Spain. PBMCs, B-cell-depleted T cells, or T cells were the source of the cDNA or gDNA that made up the material.

CDR3 length: 14 residues. Germline V lookup: CDR1 MNHNY, CDR2 SVGAGI (reference sequence). Germline trimming cut 4 bases from V and 1 base from J; bases unmatched to any gene: 3. Under the authors' procedure: Quantification of nucleated cells was approximated via reference gene primer amplification. Profiling relied on immunoSEQ multiplex PCR, and the TCRdb table lists in-frame clones only, not all of them. V, J and clone size are taken as reported in that table, and D and trimming were inferred from the DNA itself. This sample has 650,000 to 800,000 clones, with more than 80% found just once. This clonotype was obtained from a woman between 18 and 29 years old with acute or convalescent COVID-19. The chain carries TRBV6-6 and TRBJ2-5; 7 bases fit TRBD1. The sample was peripheral blood. In nucleotides, the CDR3 is TGTGCCAGCAGTTTGGACAGGATCCAAGAGACCCAGTACTTC. Translated, it gives CASSLDRIQETQYF.